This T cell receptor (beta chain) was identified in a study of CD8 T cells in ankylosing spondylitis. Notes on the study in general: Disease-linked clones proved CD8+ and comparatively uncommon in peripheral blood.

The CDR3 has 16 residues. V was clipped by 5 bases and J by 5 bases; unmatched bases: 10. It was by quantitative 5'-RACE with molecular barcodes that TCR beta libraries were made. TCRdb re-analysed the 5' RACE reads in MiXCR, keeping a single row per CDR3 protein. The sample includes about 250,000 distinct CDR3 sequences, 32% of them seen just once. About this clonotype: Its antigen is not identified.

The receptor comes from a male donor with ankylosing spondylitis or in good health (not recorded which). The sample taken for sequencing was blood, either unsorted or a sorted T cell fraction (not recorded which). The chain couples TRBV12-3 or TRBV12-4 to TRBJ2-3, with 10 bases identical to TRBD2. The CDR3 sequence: CASSDQRGGDGDTQYF. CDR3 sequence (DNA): TGTGCCAGCAGTGATCAGCGGGGGGGCGATGGAGATACGCAGTATTTT.